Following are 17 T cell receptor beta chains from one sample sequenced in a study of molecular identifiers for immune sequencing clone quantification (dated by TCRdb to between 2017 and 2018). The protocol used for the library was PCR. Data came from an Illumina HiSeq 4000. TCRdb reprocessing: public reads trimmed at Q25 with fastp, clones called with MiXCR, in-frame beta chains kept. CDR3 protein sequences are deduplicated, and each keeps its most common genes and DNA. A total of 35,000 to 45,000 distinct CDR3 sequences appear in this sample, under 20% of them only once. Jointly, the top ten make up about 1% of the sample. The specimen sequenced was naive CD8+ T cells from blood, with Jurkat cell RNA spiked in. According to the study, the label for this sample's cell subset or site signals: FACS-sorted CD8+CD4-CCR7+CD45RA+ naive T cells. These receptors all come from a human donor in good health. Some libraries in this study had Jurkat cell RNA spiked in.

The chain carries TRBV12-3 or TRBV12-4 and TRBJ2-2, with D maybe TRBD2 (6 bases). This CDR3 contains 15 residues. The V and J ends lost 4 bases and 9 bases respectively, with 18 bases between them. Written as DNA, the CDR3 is TGTGCCAGCAGTTGGTCGGGACTCCGACCCCGGGAGCTGTTTTTT. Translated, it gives CASSWSGLRPRELFF.

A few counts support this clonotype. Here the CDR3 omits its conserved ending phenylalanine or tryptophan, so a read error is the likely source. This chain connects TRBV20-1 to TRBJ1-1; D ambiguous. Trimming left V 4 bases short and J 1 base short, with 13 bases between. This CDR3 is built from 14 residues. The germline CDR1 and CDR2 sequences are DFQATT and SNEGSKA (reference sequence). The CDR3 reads CSAMPLRTNTEAFS. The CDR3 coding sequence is TGCAGTGCTATGCCTTTGAGGACGAACACTGAAGCTTTCTCT.

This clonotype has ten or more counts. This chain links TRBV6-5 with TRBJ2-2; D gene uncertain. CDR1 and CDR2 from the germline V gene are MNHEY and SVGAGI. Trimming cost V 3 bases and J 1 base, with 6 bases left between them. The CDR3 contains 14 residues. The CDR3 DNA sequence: TGTGCCAGCAGTTATGGGTTGAACACCGGGGAGCTGTTTTTT. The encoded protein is CASSYGLNTGELFF.

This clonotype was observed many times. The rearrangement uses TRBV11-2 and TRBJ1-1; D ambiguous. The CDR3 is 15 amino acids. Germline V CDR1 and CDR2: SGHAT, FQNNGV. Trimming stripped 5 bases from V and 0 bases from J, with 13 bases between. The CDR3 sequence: CASSRDSLLNTEAFF. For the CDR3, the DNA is TGTGCCAGCAGCCGGGATTCCCTCTTGAACACTGAAGCTTTCTTT.

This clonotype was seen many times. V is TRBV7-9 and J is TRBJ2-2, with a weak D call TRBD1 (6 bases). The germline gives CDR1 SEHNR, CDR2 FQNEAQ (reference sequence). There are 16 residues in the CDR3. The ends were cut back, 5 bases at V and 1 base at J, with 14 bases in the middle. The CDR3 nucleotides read TGTGCCAGCAGCGTCCCGACAGGCTTGAACACCGGGGAGCTGTTTTTT. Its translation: CASSVPTGLNTGELFF.

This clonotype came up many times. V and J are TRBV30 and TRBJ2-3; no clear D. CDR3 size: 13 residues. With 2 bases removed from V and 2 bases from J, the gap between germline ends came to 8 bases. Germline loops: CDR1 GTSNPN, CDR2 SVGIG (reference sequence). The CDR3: CAWSPFPTDTQYF. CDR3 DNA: TGTGCCTGGAGTCCCTTTCCCACAGATACGCAGTATTTT.

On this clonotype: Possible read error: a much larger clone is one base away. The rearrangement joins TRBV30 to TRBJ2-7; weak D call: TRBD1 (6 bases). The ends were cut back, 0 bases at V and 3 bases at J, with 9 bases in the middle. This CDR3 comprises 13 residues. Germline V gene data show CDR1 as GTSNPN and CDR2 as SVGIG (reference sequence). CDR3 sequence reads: CAWSVTGSYEQYF. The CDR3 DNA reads TGTGCCTGGAGTGTAACAGGGAGCTACGAGCAGTACTTC.

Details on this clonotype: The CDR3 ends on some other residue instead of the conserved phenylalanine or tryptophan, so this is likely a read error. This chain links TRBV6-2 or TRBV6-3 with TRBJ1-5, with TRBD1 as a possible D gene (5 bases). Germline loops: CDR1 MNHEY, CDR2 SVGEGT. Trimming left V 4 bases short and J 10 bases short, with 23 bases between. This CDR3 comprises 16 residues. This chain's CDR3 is CASSLVGVGPGDPQHS. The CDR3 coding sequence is TGTGCCAGCAGTTTAGTCGGGGTAGGTCCGGGGGACCCCCAGCATTCT.

CDR3 nucleotides: TGCGCCAGCAGCCAAGACCTACTGGGCTACGAGCAGTACTTC. This gives the protein CASSQDLLGYEQYF. This chain uses TRBV4-1 with TRBJ2-7; D gene uncertain. The CDR3 is 14 residues long. Trimming took 0 bases from V and 3 from J, leaving 9 bases between them. The germline CDR1 and CDR2 sequences are MGHRA and YSYEKL.

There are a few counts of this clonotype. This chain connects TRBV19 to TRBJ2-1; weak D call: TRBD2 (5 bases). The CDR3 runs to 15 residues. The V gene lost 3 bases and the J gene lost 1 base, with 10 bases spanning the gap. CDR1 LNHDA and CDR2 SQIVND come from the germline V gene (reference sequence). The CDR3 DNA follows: TGTGCCAGTAGTATGACTGGCGGGTCCTACAATGAGCAGTTCTTC. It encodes CASSMTGGSYNEQFF. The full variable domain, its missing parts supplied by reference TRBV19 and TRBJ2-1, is DGGITQSPKYLFRKEGQNVTLSCEQNLNHDAMYWYRQDPGQGLRLIYYSQIVNDFQKGDIAEGYSVSREKKESFPLTVTSAQKNPTAFYLCASSMTGGSYNEQFFGPGTRLTVL.

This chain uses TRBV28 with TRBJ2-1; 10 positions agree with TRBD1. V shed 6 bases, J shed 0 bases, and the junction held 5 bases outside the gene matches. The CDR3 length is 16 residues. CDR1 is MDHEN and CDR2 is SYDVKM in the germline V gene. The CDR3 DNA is TGTGCCAGCAGAGACAGGGGGCTTCTCTCCTACAATGAGCAGTTCTTC. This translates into CASRDRGLLSYNEQFF.

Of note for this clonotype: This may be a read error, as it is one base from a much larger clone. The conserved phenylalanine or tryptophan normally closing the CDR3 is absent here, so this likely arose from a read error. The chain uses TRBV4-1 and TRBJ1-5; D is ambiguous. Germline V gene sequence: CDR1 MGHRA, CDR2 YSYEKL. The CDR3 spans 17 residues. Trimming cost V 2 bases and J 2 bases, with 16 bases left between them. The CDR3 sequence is CASSQLPFATRNQPQHS. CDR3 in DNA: TGCGCCAGCAGCCAACTCCCTTTTGCGACACGCAATCAGCCCCAGCATTCT.

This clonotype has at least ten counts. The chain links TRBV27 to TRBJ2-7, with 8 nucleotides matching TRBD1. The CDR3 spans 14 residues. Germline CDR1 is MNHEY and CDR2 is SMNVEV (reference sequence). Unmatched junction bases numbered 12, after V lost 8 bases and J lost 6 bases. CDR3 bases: TGTGCCAGCCGCTTGGCGGCAGGGGGCCTCGAGCAGTACTTC. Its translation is CASRLAAGGLEQYF.

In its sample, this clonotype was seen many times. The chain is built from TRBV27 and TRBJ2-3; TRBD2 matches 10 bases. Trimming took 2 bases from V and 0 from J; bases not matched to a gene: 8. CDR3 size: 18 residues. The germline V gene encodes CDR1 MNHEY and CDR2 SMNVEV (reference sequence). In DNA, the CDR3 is TGTGCCAGCAGTTTACTCCGGGCTAGCGGGAGTAGCACAGATACGCAGTATTTT. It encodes CASSLLRASGSSTDTQYF.

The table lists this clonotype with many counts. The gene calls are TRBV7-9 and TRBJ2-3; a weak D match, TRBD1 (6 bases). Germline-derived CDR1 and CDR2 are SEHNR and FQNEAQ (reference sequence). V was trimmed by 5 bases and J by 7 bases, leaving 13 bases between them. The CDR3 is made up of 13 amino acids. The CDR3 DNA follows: TGTGCCAGCAGCCCAAGACAGGCCAATACGCAGTATTTT. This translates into CASSPRQANTQYF.

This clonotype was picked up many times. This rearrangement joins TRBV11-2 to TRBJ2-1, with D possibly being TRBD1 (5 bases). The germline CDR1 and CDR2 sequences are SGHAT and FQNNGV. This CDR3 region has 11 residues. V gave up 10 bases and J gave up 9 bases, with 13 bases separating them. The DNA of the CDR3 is TGTGCCACCCTGACAGAAATTGAGCAGTTCTTC. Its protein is CATLTEIEQFF. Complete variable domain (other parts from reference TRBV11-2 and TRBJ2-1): EAGVAQSPRYKIIEKRQSVAFWCNPISGHATLYWYQQILGQGPKLLIQFQNNGVVDDSQLPKDRFSAERLKGVDSTLKIQPAKLEDSAVYLCATLTEIEQFFGPGTRLTVL.

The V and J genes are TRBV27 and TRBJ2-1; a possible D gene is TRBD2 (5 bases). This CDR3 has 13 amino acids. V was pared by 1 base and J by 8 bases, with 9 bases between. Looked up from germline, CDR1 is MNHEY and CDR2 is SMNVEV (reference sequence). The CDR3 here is CASSLWAGHEQFF. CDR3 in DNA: TGTGCCAGCAGTTTATGGGCGGGTCATGAGCAGTTCTTC.